One sample yielded the 10 T cell receptor beta chains listed below, sequenced in a study of T cell changes during pregnancy in multiple sclerosis. Clones were sequenced by immunoSEQ multiplex PCR, and TCRdb holds only the in-frame ones, with some missing. The sample records tens of thousands of clones, around 93% being singletons. Sequencing used peripheral blood, obtained in the third trimester of pregnancy. The receptors shown here come from a female donor in good health, enrolled as a control in a pregnancy study.

The rearrangement links TRBV10-3 to TRBJ1-2; possible D gene TRBD1, 5 bases. V was trimmed by 6 bases and J by 5 bases, leaving 19 bases between them. Germline V gene lookup returns CDR1 ENHRY and CDR2 SYGVKD. This CDR3 has 15 amino acids. CDR3 loop: CAISALWGEEYGYTF. The CDR3 coding sequence is TGTGCCATCAGCGCGCTTTGGGGGGAAGAGTATGGCTACACCTTC.

The chain is built from TRBV27 and TRBJ2-7; the match to TRBD2 covers 8 bases. Germline V gene sequence: CDR1 MNHEY, CDR2 SMNVEV (reference sequence). V lost 4 bases and J lost 0; bases outside the gene matches: 8. The CDR3 has 16 residues. The CDR3 DNA reads TGTGCCAGCAGTTCCAAACCGGGACTAGACTCCTACGAGCAGTACTTC. Translation gives CASSSKPGLDSYEQYF.

The V gene is TRBV5-4, the J gene TRBJ1-2; 7 bases line up with TRBD1. The CDR3 runs to 17 residues. The germline V gene has CDR1 SGHNT and CDR2 YYREEE (reference sequence). Trimming at V came to 1 base and at J to 2 bases, leaving 11 bases not matched to a gene. CDR3 loop: CASSLFTGTATNYGYTF. CDR3 coding DNA: TGTGCCAGCAGCTTGTTTACCGGGACAGCCACCAACTATGGCTACACCTTC.

The rearrangement joins TRBV9 to TRBJ2-1; 14 bases are shared with TRBD2. Germline loops: CDR1 SGDLS, CDR2 YYNGEE. The CDR3 length is 15 residues. V trimming: 2 bases; J trimming: 9 bases; junction bases outside the gene matches: 4. The CDR3 nucleotides are TGTGCCAGCAGCGTCCCCGGACTAGCGGGAGGTGAGCAGTTCTTC. Protein: CASSVPGLAGGEQFF.

The chain employs TRBV6-5 and TRBJ1-3, with TRBD1 matching 7 bases. The CDR3 has 14 amino acids. Per the germline V gene, CDR1 is MNHEY and CDR2 is SVGAGI. V dropped 7 bases and J dropped 4; count of bases not matched to a gene: 7. This CDR3 is CASNPAGGGNTIYF. The CDR3 bases are TGTGCCAGCAATCCAGCAGGGGGAGGAAACACCATATATTTT.

The chain couples TRBV5-1 to TRBJ2-1; D remains ambiguous. V was clipped by 6 bases and J by 8 bases, with 18 bases between them. Germline assignment: CDR1 SGHRS and CDR2 YFSETQ. There are 14 residues in the CDR3. The CDR3: CASTGGQSMDEQFF. The CDR3 bases are TGCGCCAGCACCGGCGGCCAATCTATGGATGAGCAGTTCTTC.

This chain joins TRBV7-2 and TRBJ2-7; TRBD2 matches at 10 bases. J lost 2 bases, V lost 5 bases, and 15 bases had no gene match. Germline V CDR1 and CDR2: SGHTA, FQGNSA. This CDR3 spans 18 amino acids. The CDR3 region has the DNA TGTGCCAGCAGCATTATGCTCCTAGCGGGAGTGAGTCCCTACGAGCAGTACTTC. Residues: CASSIMLLAGVSPYEQYF.

This sequence joins TRBV10-3 and TRBJ2-7, with 9 positions matching TRBD2. The CDR3 loop spans 13 amino acids. CDR1 is ENHRY and CDR2 is SYGVKD in the germline V gene. V lost 2 bases to trimming and J lost 7 bases; unmatched junction nucleotides: 3. CDR3 region: CAISEGTSPEQYF. CDR3 in DNA: TGTGCCATCAGTGAGGGGACTAGCCCGGAGCAGTACTTC.

The chain recombines TRBV28 with TRBJ1-4, with D tentatively TRBD1 (5 bases). CDR3 length equals 13 residues. Per germline, CDR1 MDHEN and CDR2 SYDVKM. The V end lost 7 bases, the J end lost 8 bases, and 14 bases lay between the germline ends. DNA of the CDR3: TGTGCCAGCAAGGGGCCGACCTTAGAAAAACTGTTTTTT. This codes for CASKGPTLEKLFF.

The chain couples TRBV6-1 to TRBJ2-7; tentative D call: TRBD1 (6 bases). V was trimmed by 5 bases and J by 2 bases, leaving 13 bases between them. Germline assignment: CDR1 MNHNS and CDR2 SASEGT. The CDR3 is 14 residues long. This CDR3 is CASSLTQGPYEQYF. The CDR3 region has the DNA TGTGCCAGCAGTCTGACACAGGGTCCCTACGAGCAGTACTTC.